What follows are 26 T cell receptor beta chains derived from one specimen sequenced in a study of cytomegalovirus exposure and HLA in healthy donors. The PCR contained 60 Vbeta and 13 Jbeta primers. The table came from immunoSEQ multiplex PCR; TCRdb's copy has only in-frame clones and leaves some out. The sample has 100,000 to 150,000 clones. Material for sequencing was PBMCs. The receptors come from a man aged 25-45 years in good health and CMV-seronegative.

The chain links TRBV5-1 to TRBJ1-1; TRBD1 agrees at 10 bases. The germline V gene has CDR1 SGHRS and CDR2 YFSETQ. This CDR3 is 16 amino acids long. V dropped 3 bases and J dropped 7; count of bases not matched to a gene: 12. CDR3 in amino acids: CASSWRKPGQGSEAFF. The CDR3 nucleotides are TGCGCCAGCAGCTGGAGAAAACCGGGACAGGGGAGTGAAGCTTTCTTT.

This chain uses TRBV27 with TRBJ1-2, with D maybe TRBD1 (6 bases). The V gene lost 4 bases and the J gene lost 4 bases, with 19 bases spanning the gap. The length of the CDR3 is 16 residues. The germline V gene has CDR1 MNHEY and CDR2 SMNVEV (reference sequence). CDR3 loop: CASSSLGTSPFYGYTF. The CDR3 region has the DNA TGTGCCAGCAGTTCCCTAGGGACATCCCCATTCTATGGCTACACCTTC.

V usage is TRBV27 and J usage is TRBJ1-1; 11 bases align to TRBD1. This CDR3 spans 15 amino acids. The trim removed 5 bases at V and 6 bases at J, leaving 8 bases unmatched. CDR1 MNHEY and CDR2 SMNVEV come from the germline V gene (reference sequence). CDR3 sequence reads: CASSPRTGGNAEAFF. CDR3 DNA sequence: TGTGCCAGCAGTCCAAGGACAGGGGGCAATGCTGAAGCTTTCTTT.

The chain uses TRBV15 and TRBJ2-1; D not resolved. CDR1 and CDR2 from the germline V gene are LNHNV and YYDKDF (reference sequence). The CDR3 totals 14 residues. V lost 0 bases to trimming and J lost 6 bases, with 9 bases between them. The CDR3 loop is CATSRDLASNEQFF. The CDR3 DNA reads as TGTGCCACCAGCAGAGATTTGGCTTCCAATGAGCAGTTCTTC. The full variable domain, rest sourced from reference TRBV15 and TRBJ2-1, is DAMVIQNPRYQVTQFGKPVTLSCSQTLNHNVMYWYQQKSSQAPKLLFHYYDKDFNNEADTPDNFQSRRPNTSFCFLDIRSPGLGDTAMYLCATSRDLASNEQFFGPGTRLTVL.

The rearrangement links TRBV7-2 to TRBJ1-2; D is unclear. The V and J ends lost 2 bases and 2 bases respectively, with 12 bases between them. CDR3 length: 15 amino acids. Germline lookup yields CDR1 SGHTA and CDR2 FQGNSA. The CDR3 DNA reads as TGTGCCAGCAGCTTAACGCGCGGGGTGAACTATGGCTACACCTTC. Translation gives CASSLTRGVNYGYTF.

The chain carries TRBV7-9 and TRBJ2-7, with 11 positions matching TRBD2. The V segment lost 2 bases and the J segment 6 bases; nucleotides outside the gene matches: 3. Germline V gene data show CDR1 as SEHNR and CDR2 as FQNEAQ (reference sequence). This CDR3 has 14 amino acids. The CDR3 sequence is CASSLLAGGGEQYF. The CDR3 nucleotides read TGTGCCAGCAGCTTACTAGCGGGAGGAGGCGAGCAGTACTTC.

The J gene is TRBJ2-1, the V gene TRBV4-3, with D tentatively TRBD2 (7 bases). V lost 4 bases and J lost 8, with 24 bases in between. Per germline, CDR1 LGHNA and CDR2 YSLEER. This CDR3 is 17 amino acids long. DNA for the CDR3: TGCGCCAGCAGCCCCAGACAGGTCGCGGGAGCAGGCGATGAGCAGTTCTTC. This gives the protein CASSPRQVAGAGDEQFF.

V usage is TRBV28 and J usage is TRBJ2-6; D gene ambiguous. With 6 bases removed from V and 0 bases from J, the gap between germline ends came to 12 bases. The CDR3 sequence is 16 residues long. CDR1 MDHEN and CDR2 SYDVKM come from the germline V gene. DNA of the CDR3: TGTGCCAGCAGCAACCCCCAGGACTCTGGGGCCAACGTCCTGACTTTC. It yields the protein CASSNPQDSGANVLTF.

The chain is built from TRBV2 and TRBJ1-2, with 10 bases aligning to TRBD1. After removal of 2 bases from V and 1 base from J, the junction contained 7 bases not matched to a gene. The CDR3 has 17 residues. Germline loops: CDR1 SNHLY, CDR2 FYNNEI. The CDR3 loop is CASSEWDRGFVNYGYTF. The CDR3, as DNA: TGTGCCAGCAGTGAATGGGACAGGGGTTTCGTTAACTATGGCTACACCTTC.

The chain carries TRBV11-3 and TRBJ1-1; unclear D gene. V was cut by 0 bases and J by 0 bases, with 2 bases left in between. Per the germline V gene, CDR1 is SGHNT and CDR2 is YENEEA. This CDR3 is 13 amino acids long. In DNA form, the CDR3 reads TGTGCCAGCAGCTTAGATATGAACACTGAAGCTTTCTTT. It yields the protein CASSLDMNTEAFF.

The chain combines TRBV10-2 with TRBJ2-2; the D gene is possibly TRBD1 (5 bases). CDR3 length: 13 amino acids. The germline V gene encodes CDR1 WSHSY and CDR2 SAAADI. Trimming left V 8 bases short and J 8 bases short, with 15 bases between. The CDR3 region is CASSRPGAGELFF. CDR3 nucleotide sequence: TGCGCCAGCTCCCGACCTGGGGCTGGGGAGCTGTTTTTT.

The V gene is TRBV5-6, the J gene TRBJ1-2, with TRBD1 identical over 7 bases. Germline CDR1 is SGHDT and CDR2 is YYEEEE. The CDR3 is 13 amino acids. The trim removed 6 bases at V and 3 bases at J, leaving 5 bases unmatched. The CDR3 region has the DNA TGTGCCAGCAACCCGACAGGGTACTATGGCTACACCTTC. This codes for CASNPTGYYGYTF.

The chain couples TRBV28 to TRBJ2-2; 10 nucleotides match TRBD2. CDR1 is MDHEN, CDR2 SYDVKM, per germline. V was pared by 4 bases and J by 7 bases, with 12 bases of the junction left unmatched. The CDR3 spans 17 residues. For the CDR3, the DNA is TGTGCCAGCAGTTCCCCCCCTAGCGGGAGTGAGGGCGGGGAGCTGTTTTTT. It yields the protein CASSSPPSGSEGGELFF.

The rearrangement links TRBV19 to TRBJ2-3; perhaps TRBD2 as D (5 bases). The CDR3 consists of 15 residues. The ends were cut back, 3 bases at V and 1 base at J, with 11 bases in the middle. Per the germline V gene, CDR1 is LNHDA and CDR2 is SQIVND (reference sequence). CDR3 sequence: CASSINDGGTDTQYF. The CDR3 DNA follows: TGTGCCAGTAGTATCAATGACGGGGGCACAGATACGCAGTATTTT.

The V and J genes are TRBV6-1 and TRBJ2-7; 9 nucleotides align to TRBD1. This CDR3 comprises 14 residues. The germline V gene encodes CDR1 MNHNS and CDR2 SASEGT. The V gene end was trimmed by 6 bases and the J gene end by 2 bases; junction bases not matched to a gene: 5. Written as DNA, the CDR3 is TGTGCCAGCAGAGCCGGGACAGGGACCTACGAGCAGTACTTC. This encodes CASRAGTGTYEQYF.

This chain uses TRBV13 with TRBJ2-5, with D possibly TRBD1 on 5 matching bases. Trimming removed 5 bases from V and 4 bases from J, with 11 bases in between. The germline V gene encodes CDR1 PRHDT and CDR2 FYEKMQ (reference sequence). The CDR3 sequence is 13 residues long. CDR3 bases: TGTGCCAGCAGCGAAGGACAACCAGAGACCCAGTACTTC. Translation gives CASSEGQPETQYF.

The rearrangement links TRBV28 to TRBJ1-2, with D possibly matching TRBD1 (5 bases). Germline-derived CDR1 and CDR2 are MDHEN and SYDVKM. V lost 5 bases and J 6 bases, leaving 19 bases between the germline ends. The CDR3 loop spans 15 amino acids. The CDR3 DNA follows: TGTGCCAGCAGTCAGTCCGGGGCCTGGGGGGATGGCTACACCTTC. It yields the protein CASSQSGAWGDGYTF.

This chain connects TRBV7-9 to TRBJ2-1; 7 bases fit TRBD2. The CDR3 runs 16 residues. The trim removed 3 bases at V and 5 bases at J, leaving 10 bases unmatched. Germline V gene data show CDR1 as SEHNR and CDR2 as FQNEAQ (reference sequence). For the CDR3, the DNA is TGTGCCAGCAGCTTCCCTAGGAGCGGGGATCACAATGAGCAGTTCTTC. Amino acids: CASSFPRSGDHNEQFF.

This sequence joins TRBV27 and TRBJ1-2, with 7 bases that match TRBD1. V shed 5 bases, J shed 4 bases, and the junction held 10 bases outside the gene matches. The CDR3 length is 15 residues. CDR1 is MNHEY, CDR2 SMNVEV, per germline (reference sequence). Here the CDR3 DNA reads TGTGCCAGCAGTCCCCGACAGGGTGGTGGCTATGGCTACACCTTC. It specifies CASSPRQGGGYGYTF.

The J gene is TRBJ2-3, the V gene TRBV27; D not resolved. The CDR3 consists of 12 residues. Germline assignment: CDR1 MNHEY and CDR2 SMNVEV (reference sequence). V was pared by 4 bases and J by 2 bases, with 4 bases between. This chain's CDR3 is CASSSFTDTQYF. CDR3 nucleotide sequence: TGTGCCAGCAGTTCATTCACAGATACGCAGTATTTT.

In regard to this clone: This CDR3 is also generated by other DNA sequences in the sample. The chain joins TRBV10-3 to TRBJ2-7; 7 bases agree with TRBD2. V was clipped by 5 bases and J by 4 bases; unmatched bases: 14. This CDR3 is 16 amino acids long. CDR1 is ENHRY, CDR2 SYGVKD, per germline. The CDR3 region is CAISSAQAGTSYEQYF. CDR3 DNA sequence: TGTGCCATCAGTTCAGCCCAAGCGGGAACATCTTACGAGCAGTACTTC.

The J gene is TRBJ1-1, the V gene TRBV7-9; no clear D gene. CDR3 length: 12 amino acids. Between the trimmed V and J ends, which lost 7 bases and 3 bases, there was a span of 9 bases. Germline V gene sequence: CDR1 SEHNR, CDR2 FQNEAQ (reference sequence). CDR3 sequence reads: CASKITHTEAFF. In DNA, the CDR3 is TGTGCCAGCAAGATTACTCACACTGAAGCTTTCTTT.

This chain connects TRBV18 to TRBJ2-6, with a weak D call TRBD2 (6 bases). The CDR3 runs to 15 residues. CDR1 is KGHSH, CDR2 LQKENI, per germline. V lost 3 bases to trimming and J lost 0 bases, with 6 bases between them. The CDR3 spells CASSPRDSGANVLTF. DNA of the CDR3: TGTGCCAGCTCACCGCGGGACTCTGGGGCCAACGTCCTGACTTTC.

The V call is TRBV28, the J call TRBJ2-3, with 7 bases matching TRBD1. The CDR3 sequence is 18 residues long. CDR1 and CDR2 (germline): MDHEN, SYDVKM. The V gene end was trimmed by 3 bases and the J gene end by 4 bases; junction bases not matched to a gene: 16. In DNA, the CDR3 is TGTGCCAGCAGTTTCTTAACCCTCGAGACAGGGTCCGCAGATACGCAGTATTTT. This gives the protein CASSFLTLETGSADTQYF.

This sequence joins TRBV18 and TRBJ2-2; 9 nucleotides match TRBD2. This CDR3 is 17 amino acids long. Germline V gene lookup returns CDR1 KGHSH and CDR2 LQKENI. V lost 6 bases, J lost 2 bases, and 10 bases stayed unmatched. CDR3 nucleotides: TGTGCCAGCTCGGAGACCGGGACTAGCCCCAACACCGGGGAGCTGTTTTTT. It is translated as CASSETGTSPNTGELFF.

The chain is built from TRBV4-1 and TRBJ2-1; possibly TRBD2 for D (6 bases). The CDR3 loop spans 15 amino acids. In germline, CDR1 is MGHRA, CDR2 YSYEKL. V lost 4 bases to trimming and J lost 9 bases, with 19 bases between them. The CDR3 spells CASSPQLAYMGEQFF. The CDR3 region has the DNA TGCGCCAGCAGCCCACAACTAGCCTACATGGGTGAGCAGTTCTTC.